The clone carrying this TCR beta chain was found a few times. Its specificity is not known. The data originate from a study of cytomegalovirus exposure and HLA in healthy donors. Study-wide points: An analysis was carried out later, and it reportedly showed fewer N-insertions in an Asian-associated ancestry cluster than the approximately 670-donor mean. The authors confirmed in vitro that a few CMV-associated chains were specific for CMV antigens.

The length of the CDR3 is 14 residues. The V gene end was trimmed by 5 bases and the J gene end by 3 bases; junction bases not matched to a gene: 2. Germline V gives CDR1 MRHNA, CDR2 SNTAGT. The PCR contained 60 Vbeta and 13 Jbeta primers. Under the authors' procedure: Roughly 10 million shared chains were among around 80 million unique TCR beta chains counted in a later analysis. The method was immunoSEQ multiplex PCR; TCRdb's version includes in-frame clones alone and lacks a portion of them. V, J and clone size are those of that table, while D and trimming were read from the DNA. In the table there are approximately 170,000 clones, roughly 80% of which are singletons.

Sample: PBMCs. The gene calls are TRBV6-4 and TRBJ1-2, with 11 bases that match TRBD1. The clonotype was recovered from a human donor in good health. CDR3 coding DNA: TGTGCCAGCAGTCGGACAGGGGGCGACTATGGCTACACCTTC. It specifies CASSRTGGDYGYTF.